This TCR beta chain was found in a study of blood T cell repertoires in COVID-19. TCRdb's table, derived via immunoSEQ multiplex PCR, lists solely in-frame clones and lacks some. The sample shows about 310,000 clones, around nine tenths of them seen only once. V shed 2 bases and J 8 bases; nucleotides not matched to a gene: 11. The CDR3 is 15 amino acids. CDR1 and CDR2 (germline): MNHEY, SMNVEV (reference sequence). V usage is TRBV27 and J usage is TRBJ1-2; 7 nucleotides line up with TRBD1. The TCR originated in a man aged 50 or older with active or convalescent COVID-19. Sequencing was carried out using peripheral blood. DNA for the CDR3: TGTGCCAGCAGTTTAACCCACCGACAGGGAGACGGCTACACCTTC. It yields the protein CASSLTHRQGDGYTF.